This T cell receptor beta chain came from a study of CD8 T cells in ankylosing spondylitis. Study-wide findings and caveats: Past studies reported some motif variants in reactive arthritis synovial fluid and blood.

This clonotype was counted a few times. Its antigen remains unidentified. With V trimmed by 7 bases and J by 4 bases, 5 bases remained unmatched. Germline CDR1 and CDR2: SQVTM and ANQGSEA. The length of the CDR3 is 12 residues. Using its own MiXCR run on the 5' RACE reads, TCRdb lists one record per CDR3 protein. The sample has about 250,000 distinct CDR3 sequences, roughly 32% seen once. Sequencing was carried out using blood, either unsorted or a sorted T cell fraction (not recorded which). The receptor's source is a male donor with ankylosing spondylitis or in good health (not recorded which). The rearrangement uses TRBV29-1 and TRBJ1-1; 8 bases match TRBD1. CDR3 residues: CSALTGGTEAFF. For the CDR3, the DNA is TGCAGCGCTTTAACAGGGGGCACTGAAGCTTTCTTT.